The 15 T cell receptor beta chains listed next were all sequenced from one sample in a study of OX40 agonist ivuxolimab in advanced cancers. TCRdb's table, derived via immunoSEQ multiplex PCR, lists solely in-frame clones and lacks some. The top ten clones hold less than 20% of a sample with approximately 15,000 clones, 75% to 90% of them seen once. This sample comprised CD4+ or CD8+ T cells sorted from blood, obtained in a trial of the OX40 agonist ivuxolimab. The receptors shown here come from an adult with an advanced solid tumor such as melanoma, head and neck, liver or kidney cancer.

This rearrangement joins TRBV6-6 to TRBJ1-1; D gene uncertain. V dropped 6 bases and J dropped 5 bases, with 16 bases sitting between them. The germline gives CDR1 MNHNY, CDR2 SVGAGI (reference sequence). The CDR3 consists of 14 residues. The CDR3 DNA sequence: TGTGCCAGCAGCCAGGAGGAGGGTCGGACTGAAGCTTTCTTT. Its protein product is CASSQEEGRTEAFF.

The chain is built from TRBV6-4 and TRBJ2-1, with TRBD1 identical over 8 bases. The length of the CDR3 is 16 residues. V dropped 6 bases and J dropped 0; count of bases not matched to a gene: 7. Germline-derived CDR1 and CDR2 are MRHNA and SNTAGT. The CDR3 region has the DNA TGTGCCAGCAGCTCACAGGGGGGCGTCTCCTACAATGAGCAGTTCTTC. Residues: CASSSQGGVSYNEQFF.

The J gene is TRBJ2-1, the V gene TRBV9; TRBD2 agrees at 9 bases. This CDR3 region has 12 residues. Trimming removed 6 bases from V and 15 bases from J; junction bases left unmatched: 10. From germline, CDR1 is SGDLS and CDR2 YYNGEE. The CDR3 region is CASNIPREGLFF. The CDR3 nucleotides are TGTGCCAGCAACATCCCGCGGGAGGGTCTGTTCTTC.

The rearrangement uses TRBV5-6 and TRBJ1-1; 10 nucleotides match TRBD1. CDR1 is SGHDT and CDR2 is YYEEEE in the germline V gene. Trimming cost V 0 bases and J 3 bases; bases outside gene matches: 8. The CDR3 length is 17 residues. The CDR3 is CASSLAGTGDWDTEAFF. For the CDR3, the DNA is TGTGCCAGCAGCTTGGCCGGGACAGGGGATTGGGACACTGAAGCTTTCTTT.

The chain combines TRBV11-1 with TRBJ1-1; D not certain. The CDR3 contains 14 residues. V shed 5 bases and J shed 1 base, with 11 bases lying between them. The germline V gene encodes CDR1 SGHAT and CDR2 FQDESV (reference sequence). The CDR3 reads CASSAGGGNTEAFF. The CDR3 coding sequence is TGTGCCAGCAGCGCCGGAGGAGGGAACACTGAAGCTTTCTTT.

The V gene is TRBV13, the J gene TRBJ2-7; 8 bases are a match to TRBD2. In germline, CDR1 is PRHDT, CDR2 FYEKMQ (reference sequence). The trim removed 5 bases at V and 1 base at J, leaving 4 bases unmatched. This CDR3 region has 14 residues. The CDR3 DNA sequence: TGTGCCAGCAGCCCCGGGAGGGTTTCCTACGAGCAGTACTTC. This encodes CASSPGRVSYEQYF.

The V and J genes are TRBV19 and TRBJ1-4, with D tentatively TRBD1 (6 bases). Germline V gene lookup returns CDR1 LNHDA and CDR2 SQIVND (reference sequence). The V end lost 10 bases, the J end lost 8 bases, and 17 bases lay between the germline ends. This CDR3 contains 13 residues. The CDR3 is CATQDRPGEKLFF. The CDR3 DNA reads TGTGCCACCCAAGACAGGCCGGGCGAAAAACTGTTTTTT.

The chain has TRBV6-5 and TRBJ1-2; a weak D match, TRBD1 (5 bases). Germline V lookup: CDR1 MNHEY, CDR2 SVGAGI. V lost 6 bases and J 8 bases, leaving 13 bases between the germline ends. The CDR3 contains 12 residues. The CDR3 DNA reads TGTGCCAGCAGGTCCCCCGAGGGGGGCTACACCTTC. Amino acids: CASRSPEGGYTF.

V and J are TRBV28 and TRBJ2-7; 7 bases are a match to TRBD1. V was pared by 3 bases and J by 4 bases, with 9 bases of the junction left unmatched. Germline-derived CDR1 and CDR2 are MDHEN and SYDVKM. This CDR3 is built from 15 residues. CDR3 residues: CASSFYGQDGYEQYF. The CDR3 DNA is TGTGCCAGCAGTTTCTATGGACAGGATGGTTACGAGCAGTACTTC.

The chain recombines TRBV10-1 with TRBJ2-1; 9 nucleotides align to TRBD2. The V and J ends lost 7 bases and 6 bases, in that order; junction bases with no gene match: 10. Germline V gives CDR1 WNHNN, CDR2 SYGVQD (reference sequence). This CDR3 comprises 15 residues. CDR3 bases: TGCGCCAGCACCCTACTTAGCGGGAGAATCAATGAGCAGTTCTTC. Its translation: CASTLLSGRINEQFF.

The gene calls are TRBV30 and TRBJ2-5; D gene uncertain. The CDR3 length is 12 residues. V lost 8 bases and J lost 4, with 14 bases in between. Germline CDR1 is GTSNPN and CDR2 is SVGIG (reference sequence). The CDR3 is CALRYSGETQYF. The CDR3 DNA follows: TGTGCCCTTCGGTATTCCGGAGAGACCCAGTACTTC.

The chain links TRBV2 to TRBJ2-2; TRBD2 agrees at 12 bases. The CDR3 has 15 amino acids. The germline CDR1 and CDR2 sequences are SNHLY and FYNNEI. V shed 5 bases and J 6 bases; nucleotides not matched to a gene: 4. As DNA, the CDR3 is TGTGCCAGCAGTCCGACTAGCGGGAGCTCCGGGGAGCTGTTTTTT. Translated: CASSPTSGSSGELFF.

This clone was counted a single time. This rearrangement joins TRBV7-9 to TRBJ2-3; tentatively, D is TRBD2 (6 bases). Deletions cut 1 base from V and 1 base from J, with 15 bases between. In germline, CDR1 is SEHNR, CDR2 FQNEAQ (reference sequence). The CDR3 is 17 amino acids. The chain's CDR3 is CASSLGGGGIGTDTQYF. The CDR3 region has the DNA TGTGCCAGCAGCTTAGGTGGCGGCGGGATAGGCACAGATACGCAGTATTTT.

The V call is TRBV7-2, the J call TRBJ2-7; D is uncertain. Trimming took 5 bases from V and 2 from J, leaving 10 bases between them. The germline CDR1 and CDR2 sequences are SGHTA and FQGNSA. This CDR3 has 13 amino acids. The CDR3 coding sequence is TGTGCCAGCAGCCTGGACCAGACCTACGAGCAGTACTTC. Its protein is CASSLDQTYEQYF. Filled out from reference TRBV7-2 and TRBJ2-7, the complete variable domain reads GAGVSQSPSNKVTEKGKDVELRCDPISGHTALYWYRQSLGQGLEFLIYFQGNSAPDKSGLPSDRFSAERTGGSVSTLTIQRTQQEDSAVYLCASSLDQTYEQYFGPGTRLTVT.

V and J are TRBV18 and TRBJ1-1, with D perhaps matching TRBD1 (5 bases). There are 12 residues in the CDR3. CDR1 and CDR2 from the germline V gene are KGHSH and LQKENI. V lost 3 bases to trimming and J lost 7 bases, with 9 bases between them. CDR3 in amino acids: CASSPRAFEAFF. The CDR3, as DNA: TGTGCCAGCTCACCCAGGGCGTTTGAAGCTTTCTTT.